This TCR beta chain was identified during a study of blood T cell repertoires in COVID-19. Overall study context: The origin of the acute and convalescent COVID-19 samples was the United States, Italy and Spain.

Authors' methods: By means of reference gene primer amplification, nucleated cell counts were estimated. Measured with immunoSEQ multiplex PCR; TCRdb has only the in-frame clones, and not every one. The D gene and trimming were derived from the DNA, and the V and J assignments and clone size from that table. The table records approximately 60,000 clones, approximately 95% of them present only once. The CDR3 length is 17 residues. Trimming removed 3 bases from V and 4 bases from J; junction bases left unmatched: 11. Germline CDR1 reads SGHNT; CDR2 reads YYREEE (reference sequence). This chain joins TRBV5-4 and TRBJ2-2; TRBD2 aligns across 8 bases. This TCR was sampled from a man aged 70 or older with active COVID-19. Sequenced material: peripheral blood. The CDR3 here is CASSSPQSGSSTGELFF. CDR3 DNA: TGTGCCAGCAGCTCCCCCCAGAGCGGGAGTAGCACCGGGGAGCTGTTTTTT. The whole variable domain, filled in from reference TRBV5-4 and TRBJ2-2, reads ETGVTQSPTHLIKTRGQQVTLRCSSQSGHNTVSWYQQALGQGPQFIFQYYREEENGRGNFPPRFSGLQFPNYSSELNVNALELDDSALYLCASSSPQSGSSTGELFFGEGSRLTVL.